Listed below are T cell receptor beta chains from one sample, sequenced in a study of shared clonotypes between healthy human individuals. Clones were sequenced by immunoSEQ multiplex PCR, and TCRdb holds only the in-frame ones, with some missing. The sample records 2 million to 2.5 million clones, roughly 94% being singletons. Sequencing was done on a sample of naive CD4+ T cells sorted from blood. The receptors were gathered from a man between 18 and 35 years old in good health. Each CDR3 is given without its conserved first and last residue.

j_call	cdr3_length	v_call	cdr3_aa
TRBJ1-5	13	TRBV6-5	ASSSGTGDYQPQH
TRBJ2-1	13	TRBV18	ASSGPGLGSNEQF
TRBJ2-3	11	TRBV11-3	ASGDTITDTQY
TRBJ2-3	10	TRBV30	AWGSVGRAQY
TRBJ1-2	11	TRBV6-1	ATYRGLGYGYT
TRBJ2-3	13	TRBV5-1	ASSRAGQGGNTQY
TRBJ1-2	13	TRBV14	ASSQDIGTLDGYT
TRBJ2-5	13	TRBV2	ASSPPLSQVETQY
TRBJ2-2	13	TRBV6-5	ASRPGTTNTGELF
TRBJ1-5	14	TRBV2	ASQKEQGMGNQPQH
TRBJ2-3	16	TRBV11-3	ASSFSVTRLTGTDTQY
TRBJ1-3	13	TRBV6-5	ASSYDAGSGNTIY
TRBJ2-3	13	TRBV11-2	ASSLVPTGQDTQY
TRBJ1-1	11	TRBV6-1	ASGVVRVTEAF
TRBJ1-1	12	TRBV27	ASSLSRENTEAF
TRBJ2-1	13	TRBV6-5	ASSYSGLQNNEQF
TRBJ2-3	12	TRBV7-8	ASQPGGRGDTQY
TRBJ2-3	13	TRBV2	ASSILAGVTDTQY
TRBJ1-2	17	TRBV18	ASSPRHFFNRGRPYGYT
TRBJ2-7	13	TRBV4-1	ASSQNPTGLYEQY
TRBJ2-1	11	TRBV6-6	AMSGQGAIEQF
TRBJ1-1	14	TRBV15	ATSRDNSRLGTEAF
TRBJ2-7	8	TRBV19	ASHKNEQY
TRBJ2-2	14	TRBV4-1	ASSQGLAGGMGELF
TRBJ2-3	14	TRBV27	ASSATSGTITDTQY
TRBJ2-1	12	TRBV7-2	ASSLGTPLNEQF
TRBJ1-2	11	TRBV5-1	ASSLHGDYGYT
TRBJ1-4	13	TRBV4-2	ASSQEGATNEKLF
TRBJ2-3	13	TRBV9	ASSRTSGRTDTQY
TRBJ2-7	13	TRBV7-2	ASSPAGTSGYEQY
TRBJ1-5	13	TRBV30	AWSLAHDSNQPQH
TRBJ2-7	11	TRBV7-9	ASSYARDMEQY
TRBJ2-7	13	TRBV19	ASSIDLGRGYEQY
TRBJ2-3	14	TRBV28	ASSFGPGPSTDTQY
TRBJ2-5	12	TRBV11-2	ASSRTGVKETQY
TRBJ1-3	14	TRBV7-2	ASSLAGQGAKNTIY
TRBJ1-1	11	TRBV30	ASYGQVNTEAF
TRBJ1-6	11	TRBV4-3	ASSQYRDSPLH
TRBJ2-7	8	TRBV23-1	ASSKREQY
TRBJ2-3	10	TRBV10-1	ASSESDRWQY
TRBJ2-1	13	TRBV5-1	ASSSPGLAGNEQF
TRBJ2-7	13	TRBV6-1	ASSEHPRGRFAHL
TRBJ1-6	13	TRBV5-1	ASSPRDGYNSPLH
TRBJ2-5	11	TRBV2	ASRGRVQETQY
TRBJ2-7	13	TRBV19	ASSIPGRVGYEQY
TRBJ2-3	13	TRBV5-4	ASSDPRSGQDTQY
TRBJ2-5	10	TRBV5-4	ASSLALETQY
TRBJ2-6	14	TRBV7-8	ASSLKALSGANVLT
TRBJ2-2	14	TRBV5-1	ASKAPGLVSSGELF
TRBJ1-1	12	TRBV6-5	ASSRTGRDTEAF
TRBJ1-6	12	TRBV10-2	ASRSDGNNSPLH
TRBJ2-3	13	TRBV4-3	ASSQDYGIWDTQY
TRBJ1-5	14	TRBV5-6	ASSRIGGSSNQPQH
TRBJ1-6	12	TRBV2	ASRAGTGETPLH
TRBJ1-2	13	TRBV19	ASSVGQTINYGYT
TRBJ2-7	9	TRBV6-5	ASSYTYEQY